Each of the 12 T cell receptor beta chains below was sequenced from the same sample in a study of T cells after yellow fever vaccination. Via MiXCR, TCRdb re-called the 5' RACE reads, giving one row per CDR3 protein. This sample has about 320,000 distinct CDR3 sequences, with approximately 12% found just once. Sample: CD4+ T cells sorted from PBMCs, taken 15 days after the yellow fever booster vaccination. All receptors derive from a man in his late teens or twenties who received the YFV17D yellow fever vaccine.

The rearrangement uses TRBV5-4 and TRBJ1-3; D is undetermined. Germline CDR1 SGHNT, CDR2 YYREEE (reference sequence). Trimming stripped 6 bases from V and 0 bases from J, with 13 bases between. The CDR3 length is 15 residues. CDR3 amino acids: CASTPAGSSGNTIYF. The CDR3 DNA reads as TGTGCCAGCACCCCGGCGGGGAGCTCTGGAAACACCATATATTTT. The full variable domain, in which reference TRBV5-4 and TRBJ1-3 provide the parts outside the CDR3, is ETGVTQSPTHLIKTRGQQVTLRCSSQSGHNTVSWYQQALGQGPQFIFQYYREEENGRGNFPPRFSGLQFPNYSSELNVNALELDDSALYLCASTPAGSSGNTIYFGEGSWLTVV.

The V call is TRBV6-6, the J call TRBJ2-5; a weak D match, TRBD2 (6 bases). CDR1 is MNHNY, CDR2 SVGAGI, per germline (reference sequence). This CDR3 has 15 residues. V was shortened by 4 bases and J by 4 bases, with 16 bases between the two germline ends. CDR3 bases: TGTGCCAGCAGTTCTGGGACTGTTCTGGGAGAGACCCAGTACTTC. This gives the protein CASSSGTVLGETQYF.

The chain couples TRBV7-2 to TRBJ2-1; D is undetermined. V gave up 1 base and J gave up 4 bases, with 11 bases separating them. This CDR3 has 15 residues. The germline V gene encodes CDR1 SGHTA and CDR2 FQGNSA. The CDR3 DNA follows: TGTGCCAGCAGCTTAGTGACGGCCAGATACAATGAGCAGTTCTTC. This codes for CASSLVTARYNEQFF.

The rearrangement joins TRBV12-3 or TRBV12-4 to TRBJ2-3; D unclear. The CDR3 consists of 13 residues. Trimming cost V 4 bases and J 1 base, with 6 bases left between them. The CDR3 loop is CASSWARTDTQYF. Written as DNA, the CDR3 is TGTGCCAGCAGTTGGGCCCGCACAGATACGCAGTATTTT.

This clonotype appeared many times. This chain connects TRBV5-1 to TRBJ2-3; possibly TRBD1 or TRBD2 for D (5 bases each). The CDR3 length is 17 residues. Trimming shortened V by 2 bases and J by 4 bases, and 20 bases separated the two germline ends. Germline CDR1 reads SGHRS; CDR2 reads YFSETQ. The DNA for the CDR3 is TGCGCCAGCAGCTTCCCCCCCGGGACGCAAGGGGCAGATACGCAGTATTTT. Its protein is CASSFPPGTQGADTQYF.

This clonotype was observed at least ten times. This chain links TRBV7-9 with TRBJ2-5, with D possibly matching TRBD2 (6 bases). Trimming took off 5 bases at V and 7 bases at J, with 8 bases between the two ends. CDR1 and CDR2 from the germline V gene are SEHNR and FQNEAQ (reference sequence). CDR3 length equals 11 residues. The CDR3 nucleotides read TGTGCCAGCAGCCCGCGGGGGACCCAGTACTTC. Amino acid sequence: CASSPRGTQYF.

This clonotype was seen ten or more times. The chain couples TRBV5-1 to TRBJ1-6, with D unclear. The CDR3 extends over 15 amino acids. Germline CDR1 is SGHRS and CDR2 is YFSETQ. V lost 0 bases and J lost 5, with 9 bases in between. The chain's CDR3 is CASSLDRAHNSPLHF. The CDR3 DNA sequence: TGCGCCAGCAGCTTGGACCGGGCCCATAATTCACCCCTCCACTTT.

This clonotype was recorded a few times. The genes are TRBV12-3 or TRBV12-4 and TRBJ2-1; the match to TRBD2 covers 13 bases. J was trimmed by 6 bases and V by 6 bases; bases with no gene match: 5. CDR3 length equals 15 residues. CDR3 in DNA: TGTGCCAGCAGCATCGGACTAGCGGGGGCCAATGAGCAGTTCTTC. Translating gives CASSIGLAGANEQFF.

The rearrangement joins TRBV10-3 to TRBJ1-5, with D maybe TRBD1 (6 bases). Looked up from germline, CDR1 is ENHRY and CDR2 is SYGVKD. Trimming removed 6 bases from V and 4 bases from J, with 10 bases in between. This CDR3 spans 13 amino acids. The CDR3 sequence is CAIRRQENQPQHF. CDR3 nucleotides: TGTGCCATCAGGAGACAGGAAAATCAGCCCCAGCATTTT.

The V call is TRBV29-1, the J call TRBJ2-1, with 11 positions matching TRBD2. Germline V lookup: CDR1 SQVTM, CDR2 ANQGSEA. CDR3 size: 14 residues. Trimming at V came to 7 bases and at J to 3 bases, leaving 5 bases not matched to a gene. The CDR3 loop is CSALTSGVYNEQFF. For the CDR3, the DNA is TGCAGCGCCCTGACTAGCGGGGTCTACAATGAGCAGTTCTTC.

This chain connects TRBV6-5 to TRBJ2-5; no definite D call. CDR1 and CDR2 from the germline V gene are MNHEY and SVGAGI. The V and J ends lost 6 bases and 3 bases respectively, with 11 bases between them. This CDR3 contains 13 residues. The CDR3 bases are TGTGCCAGCAGACAAGGGATTGAAGAGACCCAGTACTTC. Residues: CASRQGIEETQYF.

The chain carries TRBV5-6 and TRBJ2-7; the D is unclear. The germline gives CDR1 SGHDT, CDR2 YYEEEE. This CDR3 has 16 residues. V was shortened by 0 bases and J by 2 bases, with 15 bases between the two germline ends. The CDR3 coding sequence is TGTGCCAGCAGCTTGGCCTCGGTTGTGGAAGCCTACGAGCAGTACGTC. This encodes CASSLASVVEAYEQYV.